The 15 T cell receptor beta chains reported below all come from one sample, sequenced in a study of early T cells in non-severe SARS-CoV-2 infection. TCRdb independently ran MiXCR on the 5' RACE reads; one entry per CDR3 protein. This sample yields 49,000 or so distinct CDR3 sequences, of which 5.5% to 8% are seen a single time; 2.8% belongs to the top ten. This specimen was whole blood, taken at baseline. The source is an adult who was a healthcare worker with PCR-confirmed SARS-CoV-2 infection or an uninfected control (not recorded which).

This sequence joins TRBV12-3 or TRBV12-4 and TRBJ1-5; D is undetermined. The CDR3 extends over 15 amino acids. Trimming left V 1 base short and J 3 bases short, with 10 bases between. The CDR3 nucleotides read TGTGCCAGCAGTTTAGGAGGTAGACCCAATCAGCCCCAGCATTTT. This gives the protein CASSLGGRPNQPQHF.

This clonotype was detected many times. In nucleotides, the CDR3 is TGTGCCAGCAGCTCCAGGTTTTCGGGCCTCCACTTT. This codes for CASSSRFSGLHF. The V gene is TRBV3-1, the J gene TRBJ1-6; no clear D gene. Germline lookup yields CDR1 LGHDT and CDR2 YNNKEL (reference sequence). There are 12 residues in the CDR3. Deletions cut 5 bases from V and 15 bases from J, with 14 bases between.

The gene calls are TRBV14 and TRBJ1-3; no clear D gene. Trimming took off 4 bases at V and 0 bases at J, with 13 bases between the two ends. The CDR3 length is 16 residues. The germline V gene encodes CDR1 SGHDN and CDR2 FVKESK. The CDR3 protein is CASSPEGGYSGNTIYF. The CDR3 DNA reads TGTGCCAGCAGCCCCGAAGGAGGTTACTCTGGAAACACCATATATTTT.

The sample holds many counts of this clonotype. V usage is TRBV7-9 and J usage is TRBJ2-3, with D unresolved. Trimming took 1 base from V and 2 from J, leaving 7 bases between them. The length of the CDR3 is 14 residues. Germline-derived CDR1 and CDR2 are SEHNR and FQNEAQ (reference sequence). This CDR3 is CASSLGHFTDTQYF. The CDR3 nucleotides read TGTGCCAGCAGCTTAGGACACTTCACAGATACGCAGTATTTT.

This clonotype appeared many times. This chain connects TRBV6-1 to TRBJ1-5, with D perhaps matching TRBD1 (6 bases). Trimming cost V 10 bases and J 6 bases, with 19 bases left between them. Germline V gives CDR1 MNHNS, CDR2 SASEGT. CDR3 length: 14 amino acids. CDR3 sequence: CAIQGEGGGQPQHF. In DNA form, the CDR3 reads TGTGCCATTCAGGGAGAGGGGGGCGGTCAGCCCCAGCATTTT.

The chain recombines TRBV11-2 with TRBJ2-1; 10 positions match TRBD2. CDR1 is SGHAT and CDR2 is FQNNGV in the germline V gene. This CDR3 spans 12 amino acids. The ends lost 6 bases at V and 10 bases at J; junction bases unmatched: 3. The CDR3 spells CASSSLAGEQFF. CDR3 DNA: TGTGCCAGCAGTTCACTAGCGGGGGAGCAGTTCTTC.

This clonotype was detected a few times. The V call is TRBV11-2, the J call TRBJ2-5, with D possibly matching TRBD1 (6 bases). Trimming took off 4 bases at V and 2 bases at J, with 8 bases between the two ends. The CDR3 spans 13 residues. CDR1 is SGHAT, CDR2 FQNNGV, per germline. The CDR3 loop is CASSSTGQETQYF. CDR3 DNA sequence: TGTGCCAGCAGCTCGACAGGTCAAGAGACCCAGTACTTC.

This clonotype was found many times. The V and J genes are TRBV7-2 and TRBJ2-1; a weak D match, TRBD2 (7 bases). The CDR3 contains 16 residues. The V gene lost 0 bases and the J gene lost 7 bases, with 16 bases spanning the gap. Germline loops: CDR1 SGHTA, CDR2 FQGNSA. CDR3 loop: CASSLARRGGSNEQFF. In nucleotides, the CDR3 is TGTGCCAGCAGCTTAGCGAGGAGGGGGGGTAGTAATGAGCAGTTCTTC.

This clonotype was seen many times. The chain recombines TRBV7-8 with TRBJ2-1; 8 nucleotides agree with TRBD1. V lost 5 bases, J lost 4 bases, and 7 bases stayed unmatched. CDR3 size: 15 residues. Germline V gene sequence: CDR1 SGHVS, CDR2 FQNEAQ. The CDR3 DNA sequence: TGTGCCAGCAGCCTTAGACAGGGGTCGTACAATGAGCAGTTCTTC. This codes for CASSLRQGSYNEQFF.

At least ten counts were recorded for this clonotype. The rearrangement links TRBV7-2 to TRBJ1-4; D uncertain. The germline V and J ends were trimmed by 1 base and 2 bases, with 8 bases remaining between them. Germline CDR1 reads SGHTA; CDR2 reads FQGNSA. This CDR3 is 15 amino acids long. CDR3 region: CASSLGGQTNEKLFF. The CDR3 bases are TGTGCCAGCAGCTTAGGCGGTCAGACTAATGAAAAACTGTTTTTT.

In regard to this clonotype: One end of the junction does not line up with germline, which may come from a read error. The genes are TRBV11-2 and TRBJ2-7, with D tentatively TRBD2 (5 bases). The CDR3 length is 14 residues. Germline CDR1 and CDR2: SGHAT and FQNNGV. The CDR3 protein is CASSLNGVLDLGVF. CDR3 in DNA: TGTGCCAGCAGCCTCAATGGGGTACTAGACCTCGGTGTTTTC.

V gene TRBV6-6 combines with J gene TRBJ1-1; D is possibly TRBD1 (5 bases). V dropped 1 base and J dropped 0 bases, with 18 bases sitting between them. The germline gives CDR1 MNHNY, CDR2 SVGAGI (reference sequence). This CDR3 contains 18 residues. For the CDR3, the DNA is TGTGCCAGCAGTTACTTGCCAGGGACCCTTGAAATGAACACTGAAGCTTTCTTT. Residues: CASSYLPGTLEMNTEAFF.

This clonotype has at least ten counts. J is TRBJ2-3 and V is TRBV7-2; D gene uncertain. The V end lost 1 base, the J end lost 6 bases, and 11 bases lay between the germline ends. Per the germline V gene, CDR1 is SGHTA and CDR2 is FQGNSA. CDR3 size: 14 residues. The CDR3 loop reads CASSLGLFRDTQYF. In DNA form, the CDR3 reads TGTGCCAGCAGCTTAGGCCTATTCCGCGATACGCAGTATTTT.

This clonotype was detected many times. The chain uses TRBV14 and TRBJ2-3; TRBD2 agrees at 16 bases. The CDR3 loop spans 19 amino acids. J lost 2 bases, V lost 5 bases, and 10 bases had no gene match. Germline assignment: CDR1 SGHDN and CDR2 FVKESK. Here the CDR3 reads CASSYNPGLAGGPTDTQYF. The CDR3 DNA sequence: TGTGCCAGCAGCTATAACCCGGGACTAGCGGGGGGGCCCACAGATACGCAGTATTTT.

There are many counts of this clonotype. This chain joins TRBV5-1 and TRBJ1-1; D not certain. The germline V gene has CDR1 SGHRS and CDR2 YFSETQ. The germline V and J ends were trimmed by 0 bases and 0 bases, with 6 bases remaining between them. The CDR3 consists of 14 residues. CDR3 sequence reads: CASSLAQLNTEAFF. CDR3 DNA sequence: TGCGCCAGCAGCTTGGCTCAGCTGAACACTGAAGCTTTCTTT.